Listed below are T cell receptor beta chains from one sample, sequenced in a study of T cell repertoires in cytomegalovirus infection. TCRdb recomputed calls from the reads with MiXCR, one row per CDR3 protein. The table records 680,000 or so distinct CDR3 sequences, about 33% of them present only once. These receptors have no known antigen. The starting material was cultured PBMCs, obtained from culture after CMV antigen stimulation. Every receptor here comes from a human donor in good health (CMV status not recorded). Some clones in this sample may be carry-over from other donors' samples. Both conserved end residues are part of each CDR3. The D gene is left open where the match is weak. Only part of the rows carry a size: once, few, many, or a class if the clone is expanded.

j_call	v_call	d_call	clone_size	cdr3_nt	cdr3_aa
TRBJ2-5	TRBV6-8	-	-	TGTGCCAGCAGTGACCGAGGGCTAGGGGCGACCCAGTACTTC	CASSDRGLGATQYF
TRBJ2-7	TRBV7-2	-	-	TGTGCCAGCAGCCTCAGACCCGTCTCCTACGAGCAGTACTTC	CASSLRPVSYEQYF
TRBJ2-3	TRBV7-6	-	many	TGTGCCAGCAGCTTAGAGGGCGGCGGCTTCTCCACAGATACGCAGTATTTT	CASSLEGGGFSTDTQYF
TRBJ2-1	TRBV7-6	TRBD2	few	TGTGCCAGCAGCTCTACACTAGCGGAGCAGTTCTTC	CASSSTLAEQFF
TRBJ2-1	TRBV20-1	-	-	TGCAGTGCTAGAGACTATCGGACTCGCGGCGGCAATGAGCAGTTCTTC	CSARDYRTRGGNEQFF
TRBJ2-1	TRBV19	TRBD1	-	TGTGCCAGTAGTAAACCCGGGACAGGGGTAGTCGGTGAGCAGTTCTTC	CASSKPGTGVVGEQFF
TRBJ2-3	TRBV20-1	TRBD2	-	TGCAGTGCTACCTGTATCCTAGCGGGGGCCAGCACAGATACGCAGTATTTT	CSATCILAGASTDTQYF
TRBJ2-5	TRBV4-1	-	-	TGCGCCAGCAGCCGGGACCGAGCAGTAACCCAGTACTTC	CASSRDRAVTQYF
TRBJ2-1	TRBV7-6	TRBD2	many	TGTGCCAGCAGCTTTGAGCGGGGTGAGCAGTTCTTC	CASSFERGEQFF
TRBJ1-5	TRBV6-2/TRBV6-3	-	few	TGTGCCAACCCTGTAAAAAGGGGGGTTAGCAATCAGCCCCAGCATTTT	CANPVKRGVSNQPQHF
TRBJ1-1	TRBV9	-	-	TGTGCCAGCAGCGTTAACAGGGCGAACACTGAAGCTTTCTTT	CASSVNRANTEAFF
TRBJ1-5	TRBV14	-	-	TGTGCCAGCAGCAACAAGGCTGGTCAGCCCCAGCATTTT	CASSNKAGQPQHF
TRBJ2-7	TRBV12-3/TRBV12-4	TRBD2	-	TGTGCCAGCAGTTCCCCGGGGGGTCTAGCGGGAGGCCGTAACGAGCAGTACTTC	CASSSPGGLAGGRNEQYF
TRBJ1-4	TRBV5-4	-	-	TGTGCCAGCAGCAGACAGACTAATGAAAAACTGTTTTTT	CASSRQTNEKLFF
TRBJ1-1	TRBV29-1	TRBD1	once	TGCAGCGCCCCGAGACAGGGGGCCGGGAACACTGAAGCTTTCTTT	CSAPRQGAGNTEAFF
TRBJ2-1	TRBV28	-	few	TGTGCCAGCAGACCTTTCTACAATGAGCAGTTCTTC	CASRPFYNEQFF
TRBJ2-7	TRBV6-1	-	-	TGTGCCAGCAGTCCCCGGGACGGTTCCTACGAGCAGTACTTC	CASSPRDGSYEQYF
TRBJ2-3	TRBV19	TRBD1	-	TGTGCCACCCGAGAATATTCGGCAGGGGGAGATACGCAGTATTTT	CATREYSAGGDTQYF
TRBJ1-5	TRBV28	-	few	TGTGCCAGCACAGCCCTGCCCGGGGGAATAGGGGATCAGCCCCAGCATTTT	CASTALPGGIGDQPQHF
TRBJ1-1	TRBV7-9	-	-	TGTGCCAGCAGTCCCATGCCCCGAGGTATCCGGGCTTTCTTT	CASSPMPRGIRAFF
TRBJ1-2	TRBV6-6	TRBD1	few	TGTGCCAGCAGTCAGGGACAGGGATCCTATGGCTACACCTTC	CASSQGQGSYGYTF
TRBJ2-3	TRBV7-2	-	-	TGTGCCAGCAGCTTAAGTTTGTGGCGCTCCCTCCAGTCAGATACGCAGTATTTT	CASSLSLWRSLQSDTQYF
TRBJ2-2	TRBV6-2/TRBV6-3	-	-	TGTGCCAGCAGTTTCTTTACCACCGGGGAGCTGTTTTTT	CASSFFTTGELFF
TRBJ2-1	TRBV15	TRBD2	-	TGTGCCACCAGCGGAAAGCCTAGCGGTCAGGATGAGCAGTTCTTC	CATSGKPSGQDEQFF
TRBJ1-1	TRBV4-1	TRBD1	-	TGCGCCAGCAGCCCGTACGGGACAGGGGAGAACACTGAAGCTTTCTTT	CASSPYGTGENTEAFF
TRBJ1-6	TRBV7-8	-	-	TGTGCCAGCAGCTTAGCGCCAGGATTAGCAAATTCACCCCTCCACTTT	CASSLAPGLANSPLHF
TRBJ2-3	TRBV7-2	TRBD2	few	TGTGCCAGCAGCTTAGCCCCGCTAGCGGGAGGGTTGACAGATACGCAGTATTTT	CASSLAPLAGGLTDTQYF
TRBJ1-2	TRBV28	-	many	TGTGCCAGCAGTTTCCGAGAGAGAATGTCTGGGTACACCTTC	CASSFRERMSGYTF
TRBJ2-1	TRBV6-2/TRBV6-3	TRBD1	-	TGTGCCAGCAGATATAGGGGCAGGGGGCTGGACAATGAGCAGTTCTTC	CASRYRGRGLDNEQFF